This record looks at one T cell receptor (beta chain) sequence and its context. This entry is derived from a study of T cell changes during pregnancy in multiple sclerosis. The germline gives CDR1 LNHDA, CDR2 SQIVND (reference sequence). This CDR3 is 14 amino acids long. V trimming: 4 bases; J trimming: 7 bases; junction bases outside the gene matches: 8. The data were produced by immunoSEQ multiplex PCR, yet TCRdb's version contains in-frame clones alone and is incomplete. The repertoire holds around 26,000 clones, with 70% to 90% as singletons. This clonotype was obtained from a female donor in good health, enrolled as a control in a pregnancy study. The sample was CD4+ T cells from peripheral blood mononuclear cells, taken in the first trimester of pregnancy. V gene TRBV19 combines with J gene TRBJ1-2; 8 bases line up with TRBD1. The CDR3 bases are TGTGCCAGTAGTACAAACACGGGGACAGGTGGCTACACCTTC. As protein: CASSTNTGTGGYTF.